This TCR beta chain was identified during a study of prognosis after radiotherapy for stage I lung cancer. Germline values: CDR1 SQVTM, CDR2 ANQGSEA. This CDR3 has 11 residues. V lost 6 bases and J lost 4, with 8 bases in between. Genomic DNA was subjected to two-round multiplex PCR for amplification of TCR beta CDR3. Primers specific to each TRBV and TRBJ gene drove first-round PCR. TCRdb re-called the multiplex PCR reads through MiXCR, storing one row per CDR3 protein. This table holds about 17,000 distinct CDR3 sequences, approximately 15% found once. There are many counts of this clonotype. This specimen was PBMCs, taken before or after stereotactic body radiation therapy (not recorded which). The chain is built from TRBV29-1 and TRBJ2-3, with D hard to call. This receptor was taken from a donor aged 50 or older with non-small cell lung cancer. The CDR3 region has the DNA TGCAGCGTCGGGCTTGCAGATACGCAGTATTTT. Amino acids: CSVGLADTQYF.